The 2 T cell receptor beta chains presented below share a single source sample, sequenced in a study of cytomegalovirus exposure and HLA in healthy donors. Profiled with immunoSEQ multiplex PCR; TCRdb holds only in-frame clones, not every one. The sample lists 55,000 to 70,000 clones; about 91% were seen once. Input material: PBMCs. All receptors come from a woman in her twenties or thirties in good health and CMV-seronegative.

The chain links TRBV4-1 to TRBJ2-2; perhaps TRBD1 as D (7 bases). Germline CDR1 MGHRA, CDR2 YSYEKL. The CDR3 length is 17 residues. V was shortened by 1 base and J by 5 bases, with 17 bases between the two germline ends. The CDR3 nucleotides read TGCGCCAGCAGCCAAGCTGCAGGGGGGATTCTTACCGGGGAGCTGTTTTTT. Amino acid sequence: CASSQAAGGILTGELFF.

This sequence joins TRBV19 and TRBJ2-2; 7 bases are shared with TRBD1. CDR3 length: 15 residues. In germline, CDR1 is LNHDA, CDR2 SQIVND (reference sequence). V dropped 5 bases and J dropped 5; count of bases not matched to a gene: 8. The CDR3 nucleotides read TGTGCCAGTAGTCGCAGACAGGGCGGGACCGGGGAGCTGTTTTTT. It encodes CASSRRQGGTGELFF.